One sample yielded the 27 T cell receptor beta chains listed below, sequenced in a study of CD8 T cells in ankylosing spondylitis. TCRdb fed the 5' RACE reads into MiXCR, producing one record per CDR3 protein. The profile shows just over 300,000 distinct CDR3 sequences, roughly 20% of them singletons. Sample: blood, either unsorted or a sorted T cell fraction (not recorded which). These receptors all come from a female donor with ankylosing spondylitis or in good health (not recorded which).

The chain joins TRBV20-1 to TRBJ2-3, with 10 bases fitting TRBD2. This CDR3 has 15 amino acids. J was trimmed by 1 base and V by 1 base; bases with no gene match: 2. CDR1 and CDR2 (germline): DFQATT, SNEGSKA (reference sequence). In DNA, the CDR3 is TGCAGTGCTAGAGTGGGGACTAGCGGCACAGATACGCAGTATTTT. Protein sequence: CSARVGTSGTDTQYF.

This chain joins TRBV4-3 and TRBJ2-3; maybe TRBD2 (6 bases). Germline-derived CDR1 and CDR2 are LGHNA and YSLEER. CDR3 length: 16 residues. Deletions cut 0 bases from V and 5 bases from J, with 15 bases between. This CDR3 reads CASSQERGGYIDTQYF. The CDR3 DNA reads TGCGCCAGCAGCCAAGAGAGGGGAGGCTACATAGATACGCAGTATTTT.

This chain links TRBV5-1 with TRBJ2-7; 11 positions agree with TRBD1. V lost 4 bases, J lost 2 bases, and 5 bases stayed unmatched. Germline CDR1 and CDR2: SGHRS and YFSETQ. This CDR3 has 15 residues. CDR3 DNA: TGCGCCAGCAGCGCGGGACAGGGGGTGACCTACGAGCAGTACTTC. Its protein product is CASSAGQGVTYEQYF.

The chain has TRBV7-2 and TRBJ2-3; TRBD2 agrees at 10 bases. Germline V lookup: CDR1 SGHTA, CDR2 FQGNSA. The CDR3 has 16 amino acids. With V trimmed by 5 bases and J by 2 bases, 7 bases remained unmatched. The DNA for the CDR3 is TGTGCCAGCAGCCCAGTTAGCGGGGGGAACACAGATACGCAGTATTTT. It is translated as CASSPVSGGNTDTQYF.

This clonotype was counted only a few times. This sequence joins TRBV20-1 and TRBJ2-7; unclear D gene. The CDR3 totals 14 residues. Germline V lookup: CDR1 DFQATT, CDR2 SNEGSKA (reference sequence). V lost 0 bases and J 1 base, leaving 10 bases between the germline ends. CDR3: CSARDPRQSYEQYF. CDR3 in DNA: TGCAGTGCTAGAGATCCGAGGCAGTCCTACGAGCAGTACTTC.

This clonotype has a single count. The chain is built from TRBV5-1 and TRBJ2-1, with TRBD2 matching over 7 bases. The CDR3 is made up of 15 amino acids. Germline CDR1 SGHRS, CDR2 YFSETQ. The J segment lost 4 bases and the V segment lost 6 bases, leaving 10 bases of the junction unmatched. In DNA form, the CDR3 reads TGCGCCAGCACCCAGAGCGGGACGGGATACAATGAGCAGTTCTTC. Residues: CASTQSGTGYNEQFF.

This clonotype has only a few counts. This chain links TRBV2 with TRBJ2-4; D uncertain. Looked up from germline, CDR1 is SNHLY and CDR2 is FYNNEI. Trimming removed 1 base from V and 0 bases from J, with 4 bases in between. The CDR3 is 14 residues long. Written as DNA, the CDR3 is TGTGCCAGCAGTGAAGAGGAAGCCAAAAACATTCAGTACTTC. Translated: CASSEEEAKNIQYF.

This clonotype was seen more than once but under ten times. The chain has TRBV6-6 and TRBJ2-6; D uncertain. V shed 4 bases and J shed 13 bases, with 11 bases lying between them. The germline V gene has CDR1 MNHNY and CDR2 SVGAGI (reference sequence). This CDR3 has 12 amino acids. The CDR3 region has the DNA TGTGCCAGCAGTTCAACGCGTGGAGTCCTGACTTTC. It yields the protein CASSSTRGVLTF.

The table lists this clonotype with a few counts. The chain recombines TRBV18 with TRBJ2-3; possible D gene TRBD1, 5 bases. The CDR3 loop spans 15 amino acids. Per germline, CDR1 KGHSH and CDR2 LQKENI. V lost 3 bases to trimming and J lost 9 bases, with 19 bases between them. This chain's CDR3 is CASSPGSQLSGTQYF. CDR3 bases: TGTGCCAGCTCACCGGGCAGCCAACTATCAGGGACGCAGTATTTT. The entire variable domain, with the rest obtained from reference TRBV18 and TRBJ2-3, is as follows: NAGVMQNPRHLVRRRGQEARLRCSPMKGHSHVYWYRQLPEEGLKFMVYLQKENIIDESGMPKERFSAEFPKEGPSILRIQQVVRGDSAAYFCASSPGSQLSGTQYFGPGTRLTVL.

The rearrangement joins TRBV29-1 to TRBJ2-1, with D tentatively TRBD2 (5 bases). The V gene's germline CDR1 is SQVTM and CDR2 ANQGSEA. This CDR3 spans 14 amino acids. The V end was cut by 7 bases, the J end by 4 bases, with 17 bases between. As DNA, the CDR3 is TGCAGCGGTCTAGTGGGAGTCGCGTACAATGAGCAGTTCTTC. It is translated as CSGLVGVAYNEQFF.

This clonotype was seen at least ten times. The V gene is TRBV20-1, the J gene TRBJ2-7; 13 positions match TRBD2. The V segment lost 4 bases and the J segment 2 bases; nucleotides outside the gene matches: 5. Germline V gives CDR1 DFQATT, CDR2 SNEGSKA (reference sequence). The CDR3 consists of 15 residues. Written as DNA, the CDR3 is TGCAGTGCTATCCTCGGGACTAGCGGGGCCTACGAGCAGTACTTC. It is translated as CSAILGTSGAYEQYF.

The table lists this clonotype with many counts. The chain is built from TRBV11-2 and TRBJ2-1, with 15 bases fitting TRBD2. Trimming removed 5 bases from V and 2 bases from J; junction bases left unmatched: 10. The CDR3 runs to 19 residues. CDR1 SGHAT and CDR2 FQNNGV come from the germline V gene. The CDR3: CASSPSLGTSGRPYNEQFF. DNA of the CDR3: TGTGCCAGCAGCCCGAGTTTGGGGACTAGCGGGAGGCCCTACAATGAGCAGTTCTTC.

CDR3 DNA: TGCGCCAGCAGTGAGCCTGGCCAGGGGCTGGGTGGCTACACCTTC. Amino acid sequence: CASSEPGQGLGGYTF. The V and J genes are TRBV10-2 and TRBJ1-2, with D tentatively TRBD1 (6 bases). V was cut by 2 bases and J by 7 bases, with 17 bases left in between. The CDR3 is 15 residues long. The V gene's germline CDR1 is WSHSY and CDR2 SAAADI.

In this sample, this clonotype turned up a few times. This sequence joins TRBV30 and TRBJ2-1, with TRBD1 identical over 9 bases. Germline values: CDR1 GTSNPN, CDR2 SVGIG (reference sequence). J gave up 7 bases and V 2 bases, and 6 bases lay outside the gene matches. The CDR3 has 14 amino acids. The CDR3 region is CAWSRDRELNEQFF. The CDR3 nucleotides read TGTGCCTGGAGTCGGGACAGGGAATTGAATGAGCAGTTCTTC.

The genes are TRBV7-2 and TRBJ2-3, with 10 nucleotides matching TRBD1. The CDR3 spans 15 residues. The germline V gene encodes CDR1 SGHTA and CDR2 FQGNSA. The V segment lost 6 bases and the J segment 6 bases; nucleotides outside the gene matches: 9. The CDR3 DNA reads TGTGCCAGCAGAAAGGACAGGGGGGGAGAGGATACGCAGTATTTT. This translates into CASRKDRGGEDTQYF.

The CDR3 loop is CASRSGQGGNEKLFF. CDR3 nucleotides: TGTGCCAGCAGATCGGGACAGGGGGGTAATGAAAAACTGTTTTTT. The chain links TRBV12-3 or TRBV12-4 to TRBJ1-4; the match to TRBD1 covers 11 bases. V lost 6 bases, J lost 4 bases, and 4 bases stayed unmatched. The CDR3 is 15 residues long.

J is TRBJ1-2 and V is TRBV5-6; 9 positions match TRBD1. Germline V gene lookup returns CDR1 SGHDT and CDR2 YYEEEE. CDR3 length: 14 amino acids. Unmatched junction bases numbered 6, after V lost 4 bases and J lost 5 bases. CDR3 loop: CASSPQGARYGYTF. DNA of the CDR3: TGTGCCAGCAGCCCACAGGGGGCGAGGTATGGCTACACCTTC.

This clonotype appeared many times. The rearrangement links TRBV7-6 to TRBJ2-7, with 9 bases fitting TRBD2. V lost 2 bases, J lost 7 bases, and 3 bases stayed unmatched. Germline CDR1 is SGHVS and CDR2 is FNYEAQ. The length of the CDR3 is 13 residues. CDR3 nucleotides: TGTGCCAGCAGCTTAACCCTAGCGGGGGAGCAGTACTTC. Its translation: CASSLTLAGEQYF.

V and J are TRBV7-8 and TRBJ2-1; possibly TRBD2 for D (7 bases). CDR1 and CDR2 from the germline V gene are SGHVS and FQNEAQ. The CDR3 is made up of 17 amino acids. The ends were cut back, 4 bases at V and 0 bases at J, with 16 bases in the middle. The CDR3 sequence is CASSWGGGSVSYNEQFF. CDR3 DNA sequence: TGTGCCAGCAGCTGGGGAGGGGGGAGTGTCTCCTACAATGAGCAGTTCTTC.

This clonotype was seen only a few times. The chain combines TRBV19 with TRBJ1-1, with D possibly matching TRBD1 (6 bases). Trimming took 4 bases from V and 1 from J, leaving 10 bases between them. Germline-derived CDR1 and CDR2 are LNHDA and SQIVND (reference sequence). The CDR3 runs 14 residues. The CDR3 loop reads CASSKADRNTEAFF. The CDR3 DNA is TGTGCCAGTAGTAAGGCGGACAGGAACACTGAAGCTTTCTTT.

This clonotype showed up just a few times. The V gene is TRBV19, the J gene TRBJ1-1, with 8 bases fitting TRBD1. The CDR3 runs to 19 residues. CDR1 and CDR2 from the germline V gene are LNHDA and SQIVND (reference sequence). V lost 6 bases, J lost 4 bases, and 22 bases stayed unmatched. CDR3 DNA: TGTGCCAGTAGCCCTCTGGTTGACAGGGGCGGAATTGGGAGCACTGAAGCTTTCTTT. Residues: CASSPLVDRGGIGSTEAFF.

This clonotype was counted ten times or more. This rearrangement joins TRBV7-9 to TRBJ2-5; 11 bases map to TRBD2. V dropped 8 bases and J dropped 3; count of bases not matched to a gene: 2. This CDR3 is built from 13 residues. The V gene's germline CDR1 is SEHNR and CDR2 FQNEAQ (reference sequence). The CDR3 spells CASGTSGKETQYF. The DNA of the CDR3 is TGTGCCAGCGGGACTAGCGGTAAAGAGACCCAGTACTTC.

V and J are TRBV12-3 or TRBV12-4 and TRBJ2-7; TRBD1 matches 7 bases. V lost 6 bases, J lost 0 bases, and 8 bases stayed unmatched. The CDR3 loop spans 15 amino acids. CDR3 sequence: CASSSDRESSYEQYF. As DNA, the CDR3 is TGTGCCAGCAGCTCAGACAGGGAGAGCTCCTACGAGCAGTACTTC.

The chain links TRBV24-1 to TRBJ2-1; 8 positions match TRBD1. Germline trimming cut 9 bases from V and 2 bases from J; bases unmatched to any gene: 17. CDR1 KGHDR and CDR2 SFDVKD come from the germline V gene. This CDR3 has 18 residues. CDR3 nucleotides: TGTGCCACCGCCCCCCCGACAGGGGTCCAGAGGGCCTACAATGAGCAGTTCTTC. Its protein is CATAPPTGVQRAYNEQFF.

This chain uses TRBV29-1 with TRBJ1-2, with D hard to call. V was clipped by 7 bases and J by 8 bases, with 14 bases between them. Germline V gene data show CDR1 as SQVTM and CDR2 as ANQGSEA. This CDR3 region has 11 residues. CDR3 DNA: TGCAGCGCCTCGGAGAGCGGAGGCTACACCTTC. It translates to CSASESGGYTF.

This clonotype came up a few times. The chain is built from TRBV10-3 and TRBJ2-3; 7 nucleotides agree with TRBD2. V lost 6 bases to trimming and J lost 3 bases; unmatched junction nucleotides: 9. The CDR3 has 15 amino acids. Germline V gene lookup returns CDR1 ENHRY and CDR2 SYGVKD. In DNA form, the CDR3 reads TGTGCCATCAGGGACGACAGACTAGCAACAGATACGCAGTATTTT. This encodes CAIRDDRLATDTQYF.

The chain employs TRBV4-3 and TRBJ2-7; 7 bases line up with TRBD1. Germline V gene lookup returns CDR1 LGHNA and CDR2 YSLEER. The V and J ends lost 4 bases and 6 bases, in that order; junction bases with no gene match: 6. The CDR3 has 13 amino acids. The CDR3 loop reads CASSLDRDSEQYF. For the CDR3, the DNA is TGCGCCAGCAGCCTCGACCGGGACAGCGAGCAGTACTTC.